This entry lists 20 T cell receptor beta chains sequenced from one sample in a study of blood T cell repertoires in COVID-19. The assay was immunoSEQ multiplex PCR, and TCRdb's table has in-frame clones only and misses some. This table has 150,000 or so clones, around 80% appearing once. The source material was peripheral blood. The receptors were gathered from a woman of 80 years or more with acute or convalescent COVID-19.

This rearrangement joins TRBV6-6 to TRBJ1-1; no reliable D call. The V gene's germline CDR1 is MNHNY and CDR2 SVGAGI (reference sequence). The CDR3 length is 15 residues. V was shortened by 0 bases and J by 6 bases, with 14 bases between the two germline ends. The CDR3 region is CASSYSRDGKPEAFF. The CDR3 region has the DNA TGTGCCAGCAGTTACTCACGGGATGGGAAGCCTGAAGCTTTCTTT.

The chain couples TRBV6-5 to TRBJ1-6, with 9 nucleotides matching TRBD1. In germline, CDR1 is MNHEY, CDR2 SVGAGI. The CDR3 has 12 amino acids. The J segment lost 13 bases and the V segment lost 2 bases, leaving 0 bases of the junction unmatched. Here the CDR3 reads CASSYDRGPLHF. CDR3 sequence (DNA): TGTGCCAGCAGTTACGACAGGGGGCCCCTCCACTTT.

The chain joins TRBV10-3 to TRBJ2-1; TRBD1 matches 7 bases. The CDR3 is made up of 15 amino acids. Germline trimming cut 4 bases from V and 2 bases from J; bases unmatched to any gene: 5. Per germline, CDR1 ENHRY and CDR2 SYGVKD. CDR3 protein: CAISGDRETYNEQFF. CDR3 nucleotide sequence: TGTGCCATCAGTGGGGACAGAGAAACCTACAATGAGCAGTTCTTC.

This clone came up once. The rearrangement uses TRBV5-5 and TRBJ2-7, with 8 nucleotides matching TRBD1. The germline V gene encodes CDR1 SGHKS and CDR2 YYEKEE (reference sequence). There are 14 residues in the CDR3. V dropped 4 bases and J dropped 2; count of bases not matched to a gene: 5. The CDR3 reads CASSRVDRAYEQYF. For the CDR3, the DNA is TGTGCCAGCAGCAGGGTGGACAGGGCCTACGAGCAGTACTTC.

The chain employs TRBV2 and TRBJ1-1; no firm D call. There are 13 residues in the CDR3. The V gene's germline CDR1 is SNHLY and CDR2 FYNNEI. V shed 1 base and J shed 1 base, with 4 bases lying between them. For the CDR3, the DNA is TGTGCCAGCAGTGAAGACTGGAACACTGAAGCTTTCTTT. Its protein is CASSEDWNTEAFF.

The chain combines TRBV7-2 with TRBJ2-1; 8 bases align to TRBD2. Germline CDR1 reads SGHTA; CDR2 reads FQGNSA. The CDR3 has 12 amino acids. J lost 15 bases, V lost 4 bases, and 8 bases had no gene match. This chain's CDR3 is CASSSRAGERFF. The CDR3 nucleotides are TGTGCCAGCAGCTCTCGAGCGGGAGAACGGTTCTTC.

This chain links TRBV27 with TRBJ2-7; D unclear. V was cut by 3 bases and J by 2 bases, with 8 bases left in between. Germline CDR1 is MNHEY and CDR2 is SMNVEV (reference sequence). The CDR3 runs to 13 residues. As DNA, the CDR3 is TGTGCCAGCAGTTTGACGGGTACCTACGAGCAGTACTTC. This sequence encodes CASSLTGTYEQYF.

This sequence joins TRBV19 and TRBJ2-2; perhaps TRBD1 as D (5 bases). Germline V lookup: CDR1 LNHDA, CDR2 SQIVND (reference sequence). CDR3 length: 14 residues. V dropped 6 bases and J dropped 7 bases, with 15 bases sitting between them. In DNA, the CDR3 is TGTGCCAGTAGGACCTTGACAGTTGACGGGGAGCTGTTTTTT. Translation: CASRTLTVDGELFF.

This chain uses TRBV5-6 with TRBJ2-2; TRBD1 is a possible D gene (6 bases). The CDR3 loop spans 15 amino acids. Trimming shortened V by 0 bases and J by 4 bases, and 10 bases separated the two germline ends. Germline V CDR1 and CDR2: SGHDT, YYEEEE. CDR3 residues: CASSLGGHFTGELFF. For the CDR3, the DNA is TGTGCCAGCAGCTTGGGGGGACATTTCACCGGGGAGCTGTTTTTT.

As concerns this clone: An end of the junction does not agree with germline; a read error may underlie this. This chain's CDR3 is CASSAGAGRGLGDF. CDR3 DNA: TGTGCCAGCAGCGCCGGGGCGGGTAGGGGACTAGGAGATTTT. The V call is TRBV7-2, the J call TRBJ2-3; 8 bases are a match to TRBD2. The CDR3 runs 14 residues. Germline loops: CDR1 SGHTA, CDR2 FQGNSA.

The rearrangement uses TRBV11-2 and TRBJ1-4, with D unclear. V lost 6 bases to trimming and J lost 5 bases, with 10 bases between them. The CDR3 length is 13 residues. Germline V gives CDR1 SGHAT, CDR2 FQNNGV. CDR3 protein: CASSGGRNEKLFF. The CDR3, as DNA: TGTGCCAGCAGTGGTGGCCGAAATGAAAAACTGTTTTTT.

With respect to this clone: A much larger clone is a single base away; this may be a read error. The rearrangement joins TRBV5-6 to TRBJ1-2; D uncertain. Trimming cost V 4 bases and J 1 base, with 5 bases left between them. CDR3 length: 12 amino acids. The germline gives CDR1 SGHDT, CDR2 YYEEEE. CDR3 DNA: TGTGCCAGCAGCCCGAGTAACTATGGCTACACCTTC. Its translation is CASSPSNYGYTF.

V is TRBV5-1 and J is TRBJ2-1, with D uncertain. Germline CDR1 is SGHRS and CDR2 is YFSETQ. Trimming pared 0 bases from V and 4 bases from J, leaving 11 bases between. The CDR3 has 15 residues. DNA of the CDR3: TGCGCCAGCAGCTTGGGACCGACTTCTTACAATGAGCAGTTCTTC. Translated: CASSLGPTSYNEQFF.

The V call is TRBV6-6, the J call TRBJ2-1; D is undetermined. The CDR3 runs 16 residues. Germline assignment: CDR1 MNHNY and CDR2 SVGAGI (reference sequence). Trimming left V 4 bases short and J 3 bases short, with 16 bases between. Written as DNA, the CDR3 is TGTGCCAGCAGTTCCCCCAGTGGCAGAAGCTACAATGAGCAGTTCTTC. Protein sequence: CASSSPSGRSYNEQFF.

V gene TRBV7-9 combines with J gene TRBJ1-4; D is perhaps TRBD1 (5 bases). Germline CDR1 and CDR2: SEHNR and FQNEAQ (reference sequence). V lost 5 bases and J 3 bases, leaving 16 bases between the germline ends. The CDR3 is made up of 16 amino acids. CDR3 amino acids: CASSPPGGASNEKLFF. CDR3 coding DNA: TGTGCCAGCAGCCCACCCGGGGGTGCGTCTAATGAAAAACTGTTTTTT.

The J gene is TRBJ2-7, the V gene TRBV10-1; D ambiguous. V lost 3 bases to trimming and J lost 1 base, with 13 bases between them. This CDR3 has 15 residues. Germline CDR1 reads WNHNN; CDR2 reads SYGVQD (reference sequence). The CDR3: CASSDQAMNSYEQYF. As DNA, the CDR3 is TGCGCCAGCAGTGACCAGGCAATGAATTCCTACGAGCAGTACTTC.

This sequence joins TRBV10-3 and TRBJ1-1; 10 bases agree with TRBD1. Germline V gene data show CDR1 as ENHRY and CDR2 as SYGVKD. J gave up 1 base and V 3 bases, and 2 bases lay outside the gene matches. The CDR3 has 15 residues. The CDR3 coding sequence is TGTGCCATCAGTGACCGGGACAGGGGGAACACTGAAGCTTTCTTT. Translation: CAISDRDRGNTEAFF.

The V and J genes are TRBV5-4 and TRBJ2-7; 7 bases line up with TRBD1. The germline gives CDR1 SGHNT, CDR2 YYREEE (reference sequence). The CDR3 runs to 14 residues. J gave up 2 bases and V 0 bases, and 2 bases lay outside the gene matches. The chain's CDR3 is CASSLGGTAYEQYF. The CDR3 DNA sequence: TGTGCCAGCAGCTTGGGGGGGACAGCCTACGAGCAGTACTTC.

The chain carries TRBV20-1 and TRBJ1-2, with a possible D match to TRBD1 (6 bases). Germline CDR1 and CDR2: DFQATT and SNEGSKA (reference sequence). Deletions cut 3 bases from V and 6 bases from J, with 14 bases between. This CDR3 region has 13 residues. CDR3 sequence (DNA): TGCAGTGCTAGTCCCACACAGGGAAATGGCTACACCTTC. Protein: CSASPTQGNGYTF.

V is TRBV7-9 and J is TRBJ1-2, with TRBD1 identical over 7 bases. The germline CDR1 and CDR2 sequences are SEHNR and FQNEAQ (reference sequence). The CDR3 totals 15 residues. The J segment lost 2 bases and the V segment lost 3 bases, leaving 6 bases of the junction unmatched. The CDR3 loop is CASSLGQIDNYGYTF. In nucleotides, the CDR3 is TGTGCCAGCAGCTTGGGACAGATAGACAACTATGGCTACACCTTC. Full variable domain (outside the CDR3, taken from reference TRBV7-9 and TRBJ1-2): DTGVSQNPRHKITKRGQNVTFRCDPISEHNRLYWYRQTLGQGPEFLTYFQNEAQLEKSRLLSDRFSAERPKGSFSTLEIQRTEQGDSAMYLCASSLGQIDNYGYTFGSGTRLTVV.